The entry below describes one T cell receptor beta chain. Its antigen is still unknown. This record belongs to a study of blood T cells in healthy people across ages. Background on the study: Using template switching, researchers captured about one barcoded beta molecule for each two T cells.

Study-level findings and limits: Any conclusive comparison of naive versus antigen-experienced cells was prevented by using unsorted PBMCs. Naive CD4+ cells and diversity were both higher in long-lived donors than in aged donors.

The second PCR ran about 6 to 12 cycles with a sample-barcoded 5' primer and J-beta primers. TCRdb re-derived calls from the 5' RACE reads in MiXCR, one entry per CDR3 protein. The repertoire holds approximately 1.5 million distinct CDR3 sequences, approximately 32% seen once, with around 11% in the top ten. This clonotype was sampled from a woman younger than 45 in good health. The sample was blood.

CDR3 sequence reads: CAWSVGVDTQYF. In DNA form, the CDR3 reads TGTGCCTGGAGTGTAGGCGTAGATACGCAGTATTTT. The V gene is TRBV30, the J gene TRBJ2-3, with unresolved D. This CDR3 contains 12 residues. CDR1 and CDR2 from the germline V gene are GTSNPN and SVGIG (reference sequence). Trimming shortened V by 0 bases and J by 5 bases, and 6 bases separated the two germline ends.